One sample yielded the 5 T cell receptor beta chains listed below, sequenced in a study of cytomegalovirus exposure and HLA in healthy donors. The PCR contained 60 Vbeta and 13 Jbeta primers. Only in-frame clones appear in the TCRdb table, and some are missing; sequencing was by immunoSEQ multiplex PCR. The data hold about 140,000 clones, with 70% to 80% observed a single time. The source material was PBMCs. The receptors stem from a woman aged 40 to 49 in good health and CMV-seronegative.

This clone has a single count. This sequence joins TRBV7-2 and TRBJ2-3; the match to TRBD2 covers 7 bases. The CDR3 contains 14 residues. With 2 bases clipped from V and 1 base from J, the junction kept 0 bases outside the gene matches. Germline values: CDR1 SGHTA, CDR2 FQGNSA. The CDR3 region is CASSLLAGTDTQYF. The CDR3 DNA sequence: TGTGCCAGCAGCTTACTAGCGGGCACAGATACGCAGTATTTT. The full variable domain, in which reference TRBV7-2 and TRBJ2-3 provide the parts outside the CDR3, is GAGVSQSPSNKVTEKGKDVELRCDPISGHTALYWYRQSLGQGLEFLIYFQGNSAPDKSGLPSDRFSAERTGGSVSTLTIQRTQQEDSAVYLCASSLLAGTDTQYFGPGTRLTVL.

This clone has a single count. V is TRBV5-5 and J is TRBJ2-1; D uncertain. Germline CDR1 and CDR2: SGHKS and YYEKEE (reference sequence). Between the trimmed V and J ends, which lost 2 bases and 7 bases, there was a span of 7 bases. CDR3 size: 12 residues. Here the CDR3 reads CASSFSRNEQFF. The CDR3 bases are TGTGCCAGCAGCTTCTCTCGGAATGAGCAGTTCTTC.

This clone was detected only once. The V and J genes are TRBV19 and TRBJ1-3; D unclear. CDR3 length: 15 amino acids. The germline V gene has CDR1 LNHDA and CDR2 SQIVND (reference sequence). The V gene lost 5 bases and the J gene lost 0 bases, with 11 bases spanning the gap. CDR3 in amino acids: CASSVGGFSGNTIYF. The CDR3 bases are TGTGCCAGTAGTGTCGGCGGATTCTCTGGAAACACCATATATTTT.

The V gene is TRBV7-2, the J gene TRBJ2-1; no clear D gene. V was shortened by 1 base and J by 13 bases, with 11 bases between the two germline ends. The CDR3 is 12 amino acids. Germline V gives CDR1 SGHTA, CDR2 FQGNSA. For the CDR3, the DNA is TGTGCCAGCAGCTTAGTGTCTAGTGGTCAGTTCTTC. It is translated as CASSLVSSGQFF.

The chain has TRBV5-3 and TRBJ2-2; 7 bases line up with TRBD2. TRBV5-3 is filed as an ORF, its function uncertain. Unmatched junction bases numbered 13, after V lost 8 bases and J lost 3 bases. The CDR3 spans 16 residues. The CDR3 here is CARVEGGPRYTGELFF. The CDR3 DNA sequence: TGTGCCAGGGTAGAGGGAGGGCCGAGATACACCGGGGAGCTGTTTTTT.